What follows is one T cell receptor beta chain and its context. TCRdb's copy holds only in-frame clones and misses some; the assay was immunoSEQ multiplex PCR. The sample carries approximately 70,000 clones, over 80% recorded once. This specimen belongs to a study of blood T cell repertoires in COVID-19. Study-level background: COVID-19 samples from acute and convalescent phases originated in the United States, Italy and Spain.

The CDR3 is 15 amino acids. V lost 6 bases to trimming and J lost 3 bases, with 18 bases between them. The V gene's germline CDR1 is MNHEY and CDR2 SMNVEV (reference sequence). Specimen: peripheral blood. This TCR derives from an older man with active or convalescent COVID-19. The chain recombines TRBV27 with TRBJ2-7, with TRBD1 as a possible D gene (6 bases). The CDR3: CASRSSGEAYYEQYF. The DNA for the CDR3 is TGTGCCAGCAGATCTTCAGGGGAAGCATACTACGAGCAGTACTTC.